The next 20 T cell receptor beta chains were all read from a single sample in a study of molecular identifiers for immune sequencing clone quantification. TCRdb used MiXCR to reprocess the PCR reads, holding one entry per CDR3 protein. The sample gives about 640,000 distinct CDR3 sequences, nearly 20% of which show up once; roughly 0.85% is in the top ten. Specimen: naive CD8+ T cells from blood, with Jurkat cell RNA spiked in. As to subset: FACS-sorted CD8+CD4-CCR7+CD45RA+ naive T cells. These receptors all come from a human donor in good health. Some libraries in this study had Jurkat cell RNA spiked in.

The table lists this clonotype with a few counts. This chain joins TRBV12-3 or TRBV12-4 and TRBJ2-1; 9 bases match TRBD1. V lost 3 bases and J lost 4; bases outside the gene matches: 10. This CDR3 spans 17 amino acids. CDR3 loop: CASSFVGADRGYNEQFF. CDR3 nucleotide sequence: TGTGCCAGCAGTTTTGTAGGGGCAGACAGGGGGTACAATGAGCAGTTCTTC.

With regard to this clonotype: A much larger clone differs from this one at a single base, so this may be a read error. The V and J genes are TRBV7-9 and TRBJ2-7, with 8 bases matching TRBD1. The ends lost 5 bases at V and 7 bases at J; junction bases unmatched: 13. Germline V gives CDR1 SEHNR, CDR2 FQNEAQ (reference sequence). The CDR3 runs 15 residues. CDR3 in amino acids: CASSVGTGFVGEQYF. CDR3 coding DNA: TGTGCCAGCAGCGTCGGGACAGGCTTCGTGGGTGAGCAGTACTTC.

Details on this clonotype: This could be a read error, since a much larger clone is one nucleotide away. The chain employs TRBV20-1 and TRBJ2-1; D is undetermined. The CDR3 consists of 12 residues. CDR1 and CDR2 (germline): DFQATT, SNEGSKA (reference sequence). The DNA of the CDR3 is TGCTGTGCTAGAGATGGGGTCAATGAGCAGTTCTTC. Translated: CCARDGVNEQFF.

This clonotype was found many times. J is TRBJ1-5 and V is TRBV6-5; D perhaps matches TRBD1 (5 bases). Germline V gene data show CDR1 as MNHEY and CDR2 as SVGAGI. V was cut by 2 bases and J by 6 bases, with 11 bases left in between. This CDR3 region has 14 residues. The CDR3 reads CASSYGQGFQPQHF. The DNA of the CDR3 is TGTGCCAGCAGTTACGGTCAGGGATTTCAGCCCCAGCATTTT.

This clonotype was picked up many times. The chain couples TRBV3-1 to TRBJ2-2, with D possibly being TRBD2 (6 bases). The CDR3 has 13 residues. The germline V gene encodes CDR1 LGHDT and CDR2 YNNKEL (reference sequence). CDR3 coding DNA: TGTGCAGTTGGGGGAGGAGGTACCGGGGAGCTGTTTTTT. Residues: CAVGGGGTGELFF.

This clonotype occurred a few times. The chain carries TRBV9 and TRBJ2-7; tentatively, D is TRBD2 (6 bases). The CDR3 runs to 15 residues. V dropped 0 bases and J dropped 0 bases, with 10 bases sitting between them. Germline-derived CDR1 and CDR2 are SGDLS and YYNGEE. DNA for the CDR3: TGTGCCAGCAGCGTAGGTCGGGAGAGCTCCTACGAGCAGTACTTC. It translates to CASSVGRESSYEQYF. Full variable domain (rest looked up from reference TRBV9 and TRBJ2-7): DSGVTQTPKHLITATGQRVTLRCSPRSGDLSVYWYQQSLDQGLQFLIQYYNGEERAKGNILERFSAQQFPDLHSELNLSSLELGDSALYFCASSVGRESSYEQYFGPGTRLTVT.

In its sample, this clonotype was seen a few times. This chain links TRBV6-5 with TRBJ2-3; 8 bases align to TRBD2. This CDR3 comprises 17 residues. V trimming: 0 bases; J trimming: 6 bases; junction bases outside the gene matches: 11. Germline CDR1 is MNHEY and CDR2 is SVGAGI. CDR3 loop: CASSYSSVQRERDTQYF. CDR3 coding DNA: TGTGCCAGCAGTTACTCGTCGGTTCAGCGGGAGAGGGATACGCAGTATTTT.

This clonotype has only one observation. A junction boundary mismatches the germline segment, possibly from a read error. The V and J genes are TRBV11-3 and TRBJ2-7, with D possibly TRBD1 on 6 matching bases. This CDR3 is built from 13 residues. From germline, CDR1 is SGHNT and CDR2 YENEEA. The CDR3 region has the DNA TGTGTCAGCAGCCGTGGACAGTACTACGAGCAGTACTTC. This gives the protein CVSSRGQYYEQYF.

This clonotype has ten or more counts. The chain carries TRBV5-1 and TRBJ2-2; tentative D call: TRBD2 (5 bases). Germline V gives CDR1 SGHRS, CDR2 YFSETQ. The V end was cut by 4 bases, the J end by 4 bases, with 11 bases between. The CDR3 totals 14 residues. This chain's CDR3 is CASSAYLATGELFF. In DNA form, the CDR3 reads TGCGCCAGCAGCGCGTACCTAGCCACCGGGGAGCTGTTTTTT.

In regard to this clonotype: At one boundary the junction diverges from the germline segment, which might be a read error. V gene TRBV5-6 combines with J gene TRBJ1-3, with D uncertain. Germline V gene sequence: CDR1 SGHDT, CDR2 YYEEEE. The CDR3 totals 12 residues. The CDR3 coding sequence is TGTGCCTGCAGCTTGGCTGGAAACACCATATATTTT. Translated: CACSLAGNTIYF.

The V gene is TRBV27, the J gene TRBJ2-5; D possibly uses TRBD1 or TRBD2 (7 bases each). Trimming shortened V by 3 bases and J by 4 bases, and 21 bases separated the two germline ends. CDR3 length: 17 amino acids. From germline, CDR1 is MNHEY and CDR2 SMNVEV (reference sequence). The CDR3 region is CASSFTFQGGGRETQYF. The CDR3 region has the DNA TGTGCCAGCAGTTTCACCTTCCAGGGGGGAGGGCGAGAGACCCAGTACTTC.

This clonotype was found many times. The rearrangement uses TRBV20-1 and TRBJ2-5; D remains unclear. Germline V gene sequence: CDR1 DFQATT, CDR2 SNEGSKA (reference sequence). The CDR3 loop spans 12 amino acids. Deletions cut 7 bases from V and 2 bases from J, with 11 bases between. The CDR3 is CSVFRRQETQYF. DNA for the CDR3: TGCAGTGTCTTTCGGAGACAAGAGACCCAGTACTTC.

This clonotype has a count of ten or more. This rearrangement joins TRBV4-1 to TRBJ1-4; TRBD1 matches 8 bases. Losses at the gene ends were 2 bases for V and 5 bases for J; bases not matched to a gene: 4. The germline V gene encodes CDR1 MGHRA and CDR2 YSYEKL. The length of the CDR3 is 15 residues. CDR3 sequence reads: CASSQPTGGNEKLFF. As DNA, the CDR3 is TGCGCCAGCAGCCAACCCACAGGGGGAAATGAAAAACTGTTTTTT.

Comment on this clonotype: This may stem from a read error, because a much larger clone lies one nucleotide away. The CDR3 sequence: CAIGDRGTEAFF. CDR3 sequence (DNA): TGTGCCATCGGAGACAGGGGCACTGAAGCTTTCTTT. This rearrangement joins TRBV10-3 to TRBJ1-1; 8 bases map to TRBD1. CDR3 length equals 12 residues. Germline lookup yields CDR1 ENHRY and CDR2 SYGVKD. V trimming: 8 bases; J trimming: 4 bases; junction bases outside the gene matches: 3.

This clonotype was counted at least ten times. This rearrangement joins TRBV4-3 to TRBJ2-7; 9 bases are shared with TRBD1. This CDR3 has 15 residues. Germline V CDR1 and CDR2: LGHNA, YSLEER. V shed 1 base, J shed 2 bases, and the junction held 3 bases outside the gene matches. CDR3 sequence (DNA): TGCGCCAGCAGCCAAGGGACAGGGGTCACCTACGAGCAGTACTTC. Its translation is CASSQGTGVTYEQYF.

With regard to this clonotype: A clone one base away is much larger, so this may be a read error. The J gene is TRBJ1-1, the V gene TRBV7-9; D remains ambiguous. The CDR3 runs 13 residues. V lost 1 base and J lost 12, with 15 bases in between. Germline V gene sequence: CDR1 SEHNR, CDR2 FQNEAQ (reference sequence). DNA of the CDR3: TGTGCCAGCAGCTTAGAATTGAGTCGGGAGCCTTTCTTT. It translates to CASSLELSREPFF.

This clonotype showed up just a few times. The CDR3 sequence: CASSDQSLGQINEKLFF. The CDR3, as DNA: TGTGCCAGCAGCGACCAGAGCTTGGGACAGATCAATGAAAAACTGTTTTTT. The chain is built from TRBV7-9 and TRBJ1-4; 7 nucleotides agree with TRBD1. V lost 5 bases to trimming and J lost 5 bases; unmatched junction nucleotides: 14. The CDR3 sequence is 17 residues long. Germline loops: CDR1 SEHNR, CDR2 FQNEAQ (reference sequence).

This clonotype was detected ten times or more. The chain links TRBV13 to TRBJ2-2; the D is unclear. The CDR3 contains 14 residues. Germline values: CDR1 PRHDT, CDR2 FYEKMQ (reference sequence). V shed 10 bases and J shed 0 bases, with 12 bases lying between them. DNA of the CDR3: TGTGCCACCGCCGAGGAAGCGAACACCGGGGAGCTGTTTTTT. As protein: CATAEEANTGELFF.

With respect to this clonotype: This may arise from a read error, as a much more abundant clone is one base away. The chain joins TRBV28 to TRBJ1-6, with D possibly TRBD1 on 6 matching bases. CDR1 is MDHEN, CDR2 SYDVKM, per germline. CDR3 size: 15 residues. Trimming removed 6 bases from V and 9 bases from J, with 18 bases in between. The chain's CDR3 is CASRLYRALSSPLHF. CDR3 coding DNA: TGTGCCAGCAGACTATACAGGGCTTTAAGTTCACCCCTCCACTTT.

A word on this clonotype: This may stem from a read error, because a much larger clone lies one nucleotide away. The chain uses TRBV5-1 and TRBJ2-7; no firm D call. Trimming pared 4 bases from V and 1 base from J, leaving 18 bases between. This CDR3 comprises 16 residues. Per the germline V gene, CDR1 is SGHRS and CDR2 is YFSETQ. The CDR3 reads CASSVERHMTSYEQYF. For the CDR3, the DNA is TGCGCCAGCAGCGTGGAGAGACACATGACTTCCTACGAGCAGTACTTC.